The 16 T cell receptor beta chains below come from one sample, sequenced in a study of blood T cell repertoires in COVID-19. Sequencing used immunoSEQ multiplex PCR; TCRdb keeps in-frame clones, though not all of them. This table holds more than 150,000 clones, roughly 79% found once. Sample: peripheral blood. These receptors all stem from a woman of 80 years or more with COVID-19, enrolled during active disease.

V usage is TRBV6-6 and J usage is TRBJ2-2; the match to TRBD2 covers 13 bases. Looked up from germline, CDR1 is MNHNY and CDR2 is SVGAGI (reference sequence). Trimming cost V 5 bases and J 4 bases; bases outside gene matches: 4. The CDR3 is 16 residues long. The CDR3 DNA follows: TGTGCCAGCAGTCCAAGACTAGCGGGGGGCACCGGGGAGCTGTTTTTT. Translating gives CASSPRLAGGTGELFF.

The CDR3 DNA reads TGTGCCAGCAGTAAGCCGTTAACCTACGAGCAGTACTTC. Encoded protein: CASSKPLTYEQYF. This chain links TRBV28 with TRBJ2-7; D gene ambiguous. From germline, CDR1 is MDHEN and CDR2 SYDVKM. This CDR3 region has 13 residues. V was trimmed by 5 bases and J by 2 bases, leaving 10 bases between them.

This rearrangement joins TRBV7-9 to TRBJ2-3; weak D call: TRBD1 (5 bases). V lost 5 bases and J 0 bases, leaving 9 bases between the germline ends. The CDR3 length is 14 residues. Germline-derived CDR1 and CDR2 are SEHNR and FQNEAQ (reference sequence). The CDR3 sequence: CASSLSGSTDTQYF. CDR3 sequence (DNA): TGTGCCAGCAGCCTCTCAGGGAGCACAGATACGCAGTATTTT.

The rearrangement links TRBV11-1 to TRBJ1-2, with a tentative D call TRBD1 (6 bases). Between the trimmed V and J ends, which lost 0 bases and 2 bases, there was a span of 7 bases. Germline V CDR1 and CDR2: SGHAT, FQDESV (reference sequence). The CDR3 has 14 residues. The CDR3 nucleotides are TGTGCCAGCAGCTTAGCAGGACAGAACTATGGCTACACCTTC. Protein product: CASSLAGQNYGYTF. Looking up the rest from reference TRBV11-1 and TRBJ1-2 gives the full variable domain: EAEVAQSPRYKITEKSQAVAFWCDPISGHATLYWYRQILGQGPELLVQFQDESVVDDSQLPKDRFSAERLKGVDSTLKIQPAELGDSAMYLCASSLAGQNYGYTFGSGTRLTVV.

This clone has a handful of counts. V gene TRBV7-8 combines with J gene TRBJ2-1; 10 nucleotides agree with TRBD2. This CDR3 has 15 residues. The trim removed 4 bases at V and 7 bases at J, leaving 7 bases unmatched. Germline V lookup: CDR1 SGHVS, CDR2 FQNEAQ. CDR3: CASSSPSGGGNEQFF. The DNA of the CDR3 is TGTGCCAGCAGCTCCCCAAGCGGGGGGGGAAATGAGCAGTTCTTC.

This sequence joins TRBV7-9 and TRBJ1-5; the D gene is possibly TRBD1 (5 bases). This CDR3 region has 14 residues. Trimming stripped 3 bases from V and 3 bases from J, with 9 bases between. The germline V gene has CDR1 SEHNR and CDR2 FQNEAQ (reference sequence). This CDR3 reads CASSLRGVNQPQHF. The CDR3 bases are TGTGCCAGCAGCTTGCGGGGGGTCAATCAGCCCCAGCATTTT.

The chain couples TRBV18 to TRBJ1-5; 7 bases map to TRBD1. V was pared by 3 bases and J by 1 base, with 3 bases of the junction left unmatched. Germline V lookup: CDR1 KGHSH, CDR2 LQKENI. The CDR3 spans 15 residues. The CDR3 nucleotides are TGTGCCAGCTCACCCGAGACAGGGAGCAATCAGCCCCAGCATTTT. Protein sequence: CASSPETGSNQPQHF. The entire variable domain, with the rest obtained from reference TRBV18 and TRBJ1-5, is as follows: NAGVMQNPRHLVRRRGQEARLRCSPMKGHSHVYWYRQLPEEGLKFMVYLQKENIIDESGMPKERFSAEFPKEGPSILRIQQVVRGDSAAYFCASSPETGSNQPQHFGDGTRLSIL.

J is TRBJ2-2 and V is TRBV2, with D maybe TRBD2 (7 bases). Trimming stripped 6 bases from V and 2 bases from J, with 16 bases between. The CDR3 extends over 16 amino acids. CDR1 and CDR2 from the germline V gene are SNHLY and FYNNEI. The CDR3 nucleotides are TGTGCCAGCAGCCCCAGGGGCGGGGGAAACACCGGGGAGCTGTTTTTT. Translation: CASSPRGGGNTGELFF.

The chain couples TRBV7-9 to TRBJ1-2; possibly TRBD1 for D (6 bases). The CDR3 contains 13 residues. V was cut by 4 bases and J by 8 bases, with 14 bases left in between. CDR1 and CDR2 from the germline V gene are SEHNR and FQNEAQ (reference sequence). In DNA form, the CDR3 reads TGTGCCAGCAGCTACCAAGAGACAGGCGGCTACACCTTC. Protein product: CASSYQETGGYTF.

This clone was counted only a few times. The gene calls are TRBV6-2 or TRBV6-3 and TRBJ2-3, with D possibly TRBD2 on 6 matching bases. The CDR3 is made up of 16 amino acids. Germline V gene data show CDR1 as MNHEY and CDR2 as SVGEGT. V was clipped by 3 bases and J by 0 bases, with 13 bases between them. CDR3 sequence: CASSYSWDSSTDTQYF. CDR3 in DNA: TGTGCCAGCAGTTATTCGTGGGACTCTAGCACAGATACGCAGTATTTT.

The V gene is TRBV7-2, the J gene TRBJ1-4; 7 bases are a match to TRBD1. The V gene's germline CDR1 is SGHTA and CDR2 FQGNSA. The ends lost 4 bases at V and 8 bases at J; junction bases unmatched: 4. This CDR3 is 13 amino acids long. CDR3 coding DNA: TGTGCCAGCAGCTCGCAGACAGGGGAAAAACTGTTTTTT. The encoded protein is CASSSQTGEKLFF.

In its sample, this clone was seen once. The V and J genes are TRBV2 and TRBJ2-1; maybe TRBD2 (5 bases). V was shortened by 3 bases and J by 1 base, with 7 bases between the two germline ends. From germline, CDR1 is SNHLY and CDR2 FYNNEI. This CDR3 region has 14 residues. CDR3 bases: TGTGCCAGCAGTGATGGCGGGTCCTACAATGAGCAGTTCTTC. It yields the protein CASSDGGSYNEQFF.

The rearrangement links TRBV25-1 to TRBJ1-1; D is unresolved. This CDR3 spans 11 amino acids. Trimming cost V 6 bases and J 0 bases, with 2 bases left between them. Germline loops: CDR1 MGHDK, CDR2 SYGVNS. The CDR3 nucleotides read TGTGCCAGCAGCGTGAACACTGAAGCTTTCTTT. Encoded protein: CASSVNTEAFF.

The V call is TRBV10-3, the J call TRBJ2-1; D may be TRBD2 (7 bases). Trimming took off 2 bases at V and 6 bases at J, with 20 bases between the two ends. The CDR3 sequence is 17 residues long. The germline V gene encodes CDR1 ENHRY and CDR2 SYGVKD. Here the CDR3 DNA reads TGTGCCATCAGTGAGCCTTTGGGGGGGGCCGGTAGCAATGAGCAGTTCTTC. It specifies CAISEPLGGAGSNEQFF.

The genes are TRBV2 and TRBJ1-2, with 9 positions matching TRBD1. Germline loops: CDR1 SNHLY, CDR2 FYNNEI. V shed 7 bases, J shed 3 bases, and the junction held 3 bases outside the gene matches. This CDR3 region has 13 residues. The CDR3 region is CASKGQGDYGYTF. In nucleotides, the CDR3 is TGTGCCAGCAAGGGACAGGGAGACTATGGCTACACCTTC.

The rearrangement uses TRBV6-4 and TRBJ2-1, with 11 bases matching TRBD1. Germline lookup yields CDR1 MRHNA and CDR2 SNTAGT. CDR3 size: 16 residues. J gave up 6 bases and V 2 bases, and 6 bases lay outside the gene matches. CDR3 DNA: TGTGCCAGCAGTGACGCACCGGGACAGGGGGGCAATGAGCAGTTCTTC. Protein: CASSDAPGQGGNEQFF.